The present entry profiles one T cell receptor beta chain with its context. Germline CDR1 reads MNHEY; CDR2 reads SMNVEV (reference sequence). CDR3 length equals 17 residues. V lost 6 bases and J lost 0, with 15 bases in between. The sample is drawn from a study of blood T cell repertoires in COVID-19. About the research overall: The cDNA or gDNA used as material had been derived from T cells, B-cell-depleted T cells, or PBMCs.

As originally analysed: Nucleated cell number was recorded as an estimate derived from reference gene primer amplification. The data were produced by immunoSEQ multiplex PCR, yet TCRdb's version contains in-frame clones alone and is incomplete. V, J and clone size were drawn from that table, and D and trimming were deduced from the DNA. The sample has about 160,000 clones; 70% to 85% are singletons. The specimen was peripheral blood. This clonotype originated in a woman over 75 with acute or convalescent COVID-19. J is TRBJ1-6 and V is TRBV27; D is ambiguous. The CDR3 is CASRSRQVASYNSPLHF. The CDR3 region has the DNA TGTGCCAGCAGATCCCGTCAGGTTGCCTCCTATAATTCACCCCTCCACTTT.